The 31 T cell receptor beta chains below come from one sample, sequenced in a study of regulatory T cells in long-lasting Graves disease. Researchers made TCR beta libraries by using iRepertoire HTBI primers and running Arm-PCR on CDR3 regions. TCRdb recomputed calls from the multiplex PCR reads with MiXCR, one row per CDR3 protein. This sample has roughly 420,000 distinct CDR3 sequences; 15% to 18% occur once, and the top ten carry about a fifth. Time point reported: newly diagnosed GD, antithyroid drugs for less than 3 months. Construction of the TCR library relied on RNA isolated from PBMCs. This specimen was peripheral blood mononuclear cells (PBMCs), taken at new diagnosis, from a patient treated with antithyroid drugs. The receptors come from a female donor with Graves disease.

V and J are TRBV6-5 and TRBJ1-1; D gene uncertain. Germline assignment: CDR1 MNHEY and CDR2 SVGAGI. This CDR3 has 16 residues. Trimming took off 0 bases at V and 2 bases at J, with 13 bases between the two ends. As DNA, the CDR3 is TGTGCCAGCAGTTACTCACTTGGATTTCAAAACACTGAAGCTTTCTTT. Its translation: CASSYSLGFQNTEAFF.

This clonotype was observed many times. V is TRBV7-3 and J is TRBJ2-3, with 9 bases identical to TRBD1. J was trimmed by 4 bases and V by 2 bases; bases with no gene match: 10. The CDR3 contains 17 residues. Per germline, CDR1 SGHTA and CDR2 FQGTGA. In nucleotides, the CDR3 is TGTGCCAGCAGCTTACAGGGCGGGACAGGGTCGGCAGATACGCAGTATTTT. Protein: CASSLQGGTGSADTQYF.

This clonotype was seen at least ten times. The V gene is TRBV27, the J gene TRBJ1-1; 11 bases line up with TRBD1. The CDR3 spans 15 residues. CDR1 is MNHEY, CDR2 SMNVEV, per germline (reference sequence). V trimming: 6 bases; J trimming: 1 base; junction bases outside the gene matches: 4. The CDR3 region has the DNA TGTGCCAGCAGAATGGGACAGGGGGGGAACACTGAAGCTTTCTTT. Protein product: CASRMGQGGNTEAFF.

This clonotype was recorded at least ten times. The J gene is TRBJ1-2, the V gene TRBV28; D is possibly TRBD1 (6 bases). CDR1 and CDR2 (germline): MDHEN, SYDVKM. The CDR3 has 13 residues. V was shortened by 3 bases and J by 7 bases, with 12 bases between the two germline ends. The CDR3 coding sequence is TGTGCCAGCAGTTTGTACAGGGTCGGTGGCTACACCTTC. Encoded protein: CASSLYRVGGYTF.

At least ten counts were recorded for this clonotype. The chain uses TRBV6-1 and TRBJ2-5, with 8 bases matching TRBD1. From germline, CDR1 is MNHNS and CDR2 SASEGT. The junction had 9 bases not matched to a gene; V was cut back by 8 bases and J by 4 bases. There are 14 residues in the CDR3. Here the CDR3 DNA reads TGTGCCAGCGGGAGGACAGGGTTGGGAGAGACCCAGTACTTC. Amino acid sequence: CASGRTGLGETQYF.

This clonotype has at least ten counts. In nucleotides, the CDR3 is TGTGCCAGCAGTACAGGCTTTAGCAATCAGCCCCAGCATTTT. Its protein product is CASSTGFSNQPQHF. The rearrangement uses TRBV7-2 and TRBJ1-5, with a weak D call TRBD1 (5 bases). CDR3 length: 14 amino acids. The V gene's germline CDR1 is SGHTA and CDR2 FQGNSA. V was cut by 6 bases and J by 0 bases, with 9 bases left in between.

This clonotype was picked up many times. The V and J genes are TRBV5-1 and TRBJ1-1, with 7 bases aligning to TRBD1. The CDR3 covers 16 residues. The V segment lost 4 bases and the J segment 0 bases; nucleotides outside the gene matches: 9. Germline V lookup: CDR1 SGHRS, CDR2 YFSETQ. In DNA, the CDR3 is TGCGCCAGCAGCCCGCTCAGGGGGTCCCTGAACACTGAAGCTTTCTTT. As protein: CASSPLRGSLNTEAFF.

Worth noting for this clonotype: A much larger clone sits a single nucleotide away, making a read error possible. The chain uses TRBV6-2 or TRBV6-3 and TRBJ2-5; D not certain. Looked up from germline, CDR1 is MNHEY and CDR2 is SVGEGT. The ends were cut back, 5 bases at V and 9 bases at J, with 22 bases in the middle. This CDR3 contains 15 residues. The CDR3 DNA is TGTGCCAGCAGTGAAACCCCGGAAGCCCGTAGGTCCCAGTACTTC. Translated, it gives CASSETPEARRSQYF.

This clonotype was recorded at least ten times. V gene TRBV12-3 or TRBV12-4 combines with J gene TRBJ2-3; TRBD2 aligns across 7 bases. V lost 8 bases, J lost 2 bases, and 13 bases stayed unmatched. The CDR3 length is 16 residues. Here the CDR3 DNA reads TGTGCCAGCGGGGAGGGCAGGGCTATCTTCACAGATACGCAGTATTTT. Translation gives CASGEGRAIFTDTQYF.

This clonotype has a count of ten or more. CDR3 protein: CSANDRPGGKNIQYF. The CDR3 nucleotides read TGCAGTGCCAACGACAGGCCTGGAGGCAAAAACATTCAGTACTTC. This chain connects TRBV20-1 to TRBJ2-4, with D maybe TRBD1 (6 bases). The CDR3 loop spans 15 amino acids. Germline V gives CDR1 DFQATT, CDR2 SNEGSKA (reference sequence). V shed 6 bases and J shed 3 bases, with 18 bases lying between them.

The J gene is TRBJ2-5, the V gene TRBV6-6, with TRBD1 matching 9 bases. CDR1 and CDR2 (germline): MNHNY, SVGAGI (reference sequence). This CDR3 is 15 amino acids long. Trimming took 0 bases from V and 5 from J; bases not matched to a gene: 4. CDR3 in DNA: TGTGCCAGCAGTTACTCGGACAGGGGTCCGGAGACCCAGTACTTC. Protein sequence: CASSYSDRGPETQYF.

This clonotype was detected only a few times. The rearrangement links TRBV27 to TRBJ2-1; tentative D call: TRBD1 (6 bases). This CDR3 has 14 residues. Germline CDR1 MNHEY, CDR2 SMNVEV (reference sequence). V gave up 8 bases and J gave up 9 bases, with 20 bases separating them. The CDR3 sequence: CASGYTGTASEQFF. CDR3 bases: TGTGCCAGCGGTTATACAGGGACCGCGTCTGAGCAGTTCTTC.

The CDR3 is CASSLKGTNQPQHF. CDR3 nucleotides: TGTGCCAGCAGCTTGAAGGGGACCAATCAGCCCCAGCATTTT. The rearrangement joins TRBV5-6 to TRBJ1-5, with D possibly matching TRBD1 (5 bases). Trimming removed 1 base from V and 3 bases from J, with 8 bases in between. This CDR3 region has 14 residues. The germline gives CDR1 SGHDT, CDR2 YYEEEE.

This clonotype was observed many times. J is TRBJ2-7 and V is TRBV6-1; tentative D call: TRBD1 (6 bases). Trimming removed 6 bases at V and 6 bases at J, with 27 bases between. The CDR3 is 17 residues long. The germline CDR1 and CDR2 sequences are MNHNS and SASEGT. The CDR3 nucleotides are TGTGCCAGCAGCCACTTAGTTGACACCGGGACATCGGGCGAGCAGTACTTC. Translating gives CASSHLVDTGTSGEQYF.

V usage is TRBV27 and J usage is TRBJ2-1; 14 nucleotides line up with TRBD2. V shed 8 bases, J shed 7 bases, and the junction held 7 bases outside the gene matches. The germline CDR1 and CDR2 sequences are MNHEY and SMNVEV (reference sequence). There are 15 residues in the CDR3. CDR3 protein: CASSSRTSGRNEQFF. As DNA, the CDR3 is TGTGCCAGCTCCTCCCGGACTAGCGGGAGGAATGAGCAGTTCTTC.

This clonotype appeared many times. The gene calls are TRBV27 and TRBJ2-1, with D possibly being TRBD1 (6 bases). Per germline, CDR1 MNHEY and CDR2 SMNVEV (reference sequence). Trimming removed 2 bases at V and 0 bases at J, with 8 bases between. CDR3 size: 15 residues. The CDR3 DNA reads TGTGCCAGCAGTTTAAAGGACAGCTCCTACAATGAGCAGTTCTTC. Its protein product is CASSLKDSSYNEQFF.

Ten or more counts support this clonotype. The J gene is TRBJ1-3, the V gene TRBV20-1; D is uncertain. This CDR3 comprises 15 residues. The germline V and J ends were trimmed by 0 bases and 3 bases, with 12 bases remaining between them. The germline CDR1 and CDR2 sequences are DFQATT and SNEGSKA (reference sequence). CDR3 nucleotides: TGCAGTGCTAGAGATGCAGGAGATAATGGAAACACCATATATTTT. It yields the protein CSARDAGDNGNTIYF.

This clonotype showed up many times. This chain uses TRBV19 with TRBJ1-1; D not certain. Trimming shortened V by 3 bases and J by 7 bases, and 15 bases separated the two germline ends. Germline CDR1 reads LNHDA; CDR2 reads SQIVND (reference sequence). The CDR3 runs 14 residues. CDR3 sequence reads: CASSMRRDLNEAFF. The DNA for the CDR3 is TGTGCCAGTAGTATGAGAAGGGATCTAAATGAAGCTTTCTTT. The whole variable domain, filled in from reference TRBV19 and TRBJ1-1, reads DGGITQSPKYLFRKEGQNVTLSCEQNLNHDAMYWYRQDPGQGLRLIYYSQIVNDFQKGDIAEGYSVSREKKESFPLTVTSAQKNPTAFYLCASSMRRDLNEAFFGQGTRLTVV.

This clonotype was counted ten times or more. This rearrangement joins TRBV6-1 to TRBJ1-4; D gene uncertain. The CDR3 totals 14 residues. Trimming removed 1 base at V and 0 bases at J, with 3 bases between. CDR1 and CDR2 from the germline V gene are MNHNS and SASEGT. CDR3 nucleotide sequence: TGTGCCAGCAGTGAAGTTGCAACTAATGAAAAACTGTTTTTT. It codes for CASSEVATNEKLFF.

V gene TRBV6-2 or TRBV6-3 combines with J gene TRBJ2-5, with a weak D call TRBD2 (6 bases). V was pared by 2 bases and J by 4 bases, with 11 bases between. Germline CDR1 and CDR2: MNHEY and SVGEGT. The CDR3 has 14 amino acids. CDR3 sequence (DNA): TGTGCCAGCAGTTACACCCTAGCGCGAGAGACCCAGTACTTC. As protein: CASSYTLARETQYF.

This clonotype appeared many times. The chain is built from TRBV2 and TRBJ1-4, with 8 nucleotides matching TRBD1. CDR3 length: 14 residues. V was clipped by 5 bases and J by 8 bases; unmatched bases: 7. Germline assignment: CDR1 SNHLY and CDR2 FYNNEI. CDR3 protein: CASSLTGEGEKLFF. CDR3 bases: TGTGCCAGCAGTTTGACAGGGGAAGGGGAAAAACTGTTTTTT. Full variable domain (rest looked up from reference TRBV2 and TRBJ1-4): EPEVTQTPSHQVTQMGQEVILRCVPISNHLYFYWYRQILGQKVEFLVSFYNNEISEKSEIFDDQFSVERPDGSNFTLKIRSTKLEDSAMYFCASSLTGEGEKLFFGSGTQLSVL.

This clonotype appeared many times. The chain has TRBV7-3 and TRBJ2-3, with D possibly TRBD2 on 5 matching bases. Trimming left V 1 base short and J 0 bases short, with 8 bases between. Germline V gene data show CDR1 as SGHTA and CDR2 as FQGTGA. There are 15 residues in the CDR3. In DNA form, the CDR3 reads TGTGCCAGCAGCTTAATACCGGGGAGCACAGATACGCAGTATTTT. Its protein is CASSLIPGSTDTQYF.

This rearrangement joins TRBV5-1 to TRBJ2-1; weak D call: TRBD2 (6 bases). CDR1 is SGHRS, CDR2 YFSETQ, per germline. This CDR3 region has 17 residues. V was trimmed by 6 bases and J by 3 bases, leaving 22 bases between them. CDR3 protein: CASTDFRAGTLYNEQFF. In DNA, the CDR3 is TGCGCCAGCACCGACTTCCGCGCCGGGACTCTCTACAATGAGCAGTTCTTC. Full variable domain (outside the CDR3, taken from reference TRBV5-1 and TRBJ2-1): KAGVTQTPRYLIKTRGQQVTLSCSPISGHRSVSWYQQTPGQGLQFLFEYFSETQRNKGNFPGRFSGRQFSNSRSEMNVSTLELGDSALYLCASTDFRAGTLYNEQFFGPGTRLTVL.

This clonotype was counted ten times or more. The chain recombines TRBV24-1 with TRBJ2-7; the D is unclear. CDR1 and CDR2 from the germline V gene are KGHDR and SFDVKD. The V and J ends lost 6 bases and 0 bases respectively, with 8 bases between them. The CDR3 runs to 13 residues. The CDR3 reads CATSNSYSYEQYF. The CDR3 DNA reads TGTGCCACCAGTAACAGCTACTCCTACGAGCAGTACTTC.

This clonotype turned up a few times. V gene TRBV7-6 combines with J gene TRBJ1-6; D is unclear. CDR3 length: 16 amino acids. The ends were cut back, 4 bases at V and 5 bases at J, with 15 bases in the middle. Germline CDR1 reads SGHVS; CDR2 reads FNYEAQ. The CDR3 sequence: CASSSGRAENNSPLHF. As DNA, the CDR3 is TGTGCCAGCAGCTCCGGTCGTGCAGAGAATAATTCACCCCTCCACTTT.

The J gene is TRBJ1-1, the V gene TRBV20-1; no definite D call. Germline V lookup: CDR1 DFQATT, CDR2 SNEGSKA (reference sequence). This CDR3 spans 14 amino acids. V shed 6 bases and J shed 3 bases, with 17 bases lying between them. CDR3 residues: CSARSGPTDTEAFF. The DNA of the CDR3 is TGCAGTGCCCGCTCCGGGCCCACGGACACTGAAGCTTTCTTT.

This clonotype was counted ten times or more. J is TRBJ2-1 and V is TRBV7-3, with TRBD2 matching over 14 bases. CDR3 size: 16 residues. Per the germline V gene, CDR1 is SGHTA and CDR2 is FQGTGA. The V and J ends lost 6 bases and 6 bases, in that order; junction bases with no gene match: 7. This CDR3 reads CASSQGLAGGGNEQFF. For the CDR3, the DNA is TGTGCCAGCAGTCAAGGACTAGCGGGGGGAGGCAATGAGCAGTTCTTC.

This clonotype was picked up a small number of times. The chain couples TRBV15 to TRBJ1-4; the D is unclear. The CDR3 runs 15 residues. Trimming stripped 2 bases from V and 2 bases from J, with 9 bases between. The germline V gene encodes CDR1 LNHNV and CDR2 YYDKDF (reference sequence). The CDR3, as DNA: TGTGCCACCAGCAGACGAACGATGACTAATGAAAAACTGTTTTTT. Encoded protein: CATSRRTMTNEKLFF.

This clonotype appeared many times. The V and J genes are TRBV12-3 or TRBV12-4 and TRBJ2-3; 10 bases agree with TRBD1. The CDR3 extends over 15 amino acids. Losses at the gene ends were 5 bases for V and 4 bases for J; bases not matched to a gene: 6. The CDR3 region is CASSPRQGASDTQYF. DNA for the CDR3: TGTGCCAGCAGTCCCCGACAGGGGGCGTCAGATACGCAGTATTTT.

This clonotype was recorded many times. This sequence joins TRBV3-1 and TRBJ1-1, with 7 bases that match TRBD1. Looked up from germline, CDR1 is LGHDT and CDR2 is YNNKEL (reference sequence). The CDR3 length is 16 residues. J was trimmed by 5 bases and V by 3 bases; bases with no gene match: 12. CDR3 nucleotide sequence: TGTGCCAGCAGCCAGCTTCTCGACAGGGCCCGGACTGAAGCTTTCTTT. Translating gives CASSQLLDRARTEAFF.

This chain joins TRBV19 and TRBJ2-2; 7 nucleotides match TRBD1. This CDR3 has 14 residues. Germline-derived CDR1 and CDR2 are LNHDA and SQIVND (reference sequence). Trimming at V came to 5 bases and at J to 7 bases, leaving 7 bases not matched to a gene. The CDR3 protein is CASSPRQGDGELFF. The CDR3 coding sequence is TGTGCCAGTAGTCCGCGCCAGGGGGACGGGGAGCTGTTTTTT.